A single T cell receptor beta chain is shown here with its context. Its antigen is still unknown. V was clipped by 6 bases and J by 0 bases; unmatched bases: 2. The CDR3 consists of 14 residues. Germline V lookup: CDR1 LNHDA, CDR2 SQIVND (reference sequence). The data were obtained in a study of PD-1 blockade in classical Hodgkin lymphoma. Background on the study: Patients were given intravenous nivolumab, 3 mg/kg, every 2 weeks. General study findings and limits: A significant rise in TCR diversity by C4D1 was seen for CD4+ but not CD8+ cells. Patients who initiated nivolumab within 1 year of ASCT were excluded. When set against healthy donors, newly diagnosed patients were reported to show lower baseline TCR diversity.

TCRdb's copy holds only in-frame clones and misses some; the assay was immunoSEQ multiplex PCR. The table has 30,000 to 35,000 clones, about nine tenths seen once; the top ten hold more than 0.2%. Each and every patient relapsed after autologous stem cell transplantation, and patients got differing brentuximab vedotin exposure. Using magnetic negative selection, the CD4+ T cells were separated out of thawed PBMCs. The sample was CD4+ T cells from blood, taken at baseline. The TCR comes from a human donor with classical Hodgkin lymphoma. This chain joins TRBV19 and TRBJ2-7, with 10 nucleotides matching TRBD2. This chain's CDR3 is CASSRLAGSYEQYF. Written as DNA, the CDR3 is TGTGCCAGTAGCCGACTAGCGGGCTCCTACGAGCAGTACTTC.